This TCR beta chain was captured in a study of CD8 T cells in Susac syndrome. Sequencing of TCR beta drew on CD8+ and CD4+ T cells from blood. Relapsing-remitting disease, either stable or active, was present in the treatment-naive patients who were the multiple sclerosis controls. Negative isolation yielded CD4+ and CD8+ T cells, and FACS enriched TEMRA cells. Germline V gene sequence: CDR1 MNHEY, CDR2 SVGAGI. The CDR3 sequence is 15 residues long. Trimming cost V 0 bases and J 2 bases, with 10 bases left between them. Random-hexamer reverse transcription was applied to about 0.45 to 1 ug RNA. With immunoSEQ multiplex PCR, TCR beta CDR3 was amplified across 54 Vbeta and 13 Jbeta. TCRdb processed the immunoSEQ multiplex PCR reads anew with MiXCR; each CDR3 protein has one entry. The sample has 100,000 to 150,000 distinct CDR3 sequences, 85% to 95% seen once.

What was sequenced was CD8+ T cells from PBMCs. This receptor was taken from a human donor with multiple sclerosis. The chain employs TRBV6-5 and TRBJ2-5; D is uncertain. For the CDR3, the DNA is TGTGCCAGCAGTTACTCGAGGTCAGAACAAGAGACCCAGTACTTC. Its translation: CASSYSRSEQETQYF.